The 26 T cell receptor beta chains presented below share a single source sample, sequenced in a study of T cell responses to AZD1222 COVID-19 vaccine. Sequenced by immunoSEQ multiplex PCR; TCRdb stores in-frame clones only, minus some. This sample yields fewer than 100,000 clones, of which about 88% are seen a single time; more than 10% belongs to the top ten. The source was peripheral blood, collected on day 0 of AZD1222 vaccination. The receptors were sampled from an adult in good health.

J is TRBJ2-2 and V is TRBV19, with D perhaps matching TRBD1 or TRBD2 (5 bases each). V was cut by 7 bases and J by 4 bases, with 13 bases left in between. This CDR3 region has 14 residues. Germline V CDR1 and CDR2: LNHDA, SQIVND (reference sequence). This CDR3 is CASNGGPGTGELFF. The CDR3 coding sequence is TGTGCCAGTAATGGGGGTCCGGGCACCGGGGAGCTGTTTTTT.

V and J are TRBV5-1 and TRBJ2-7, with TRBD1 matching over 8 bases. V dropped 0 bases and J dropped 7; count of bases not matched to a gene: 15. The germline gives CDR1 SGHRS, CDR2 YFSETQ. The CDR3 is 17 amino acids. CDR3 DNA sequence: TGCGCCAGCAGCTTGGCCCTAACCGGACAGGGTTCCTTGGAGCAGTACTTC. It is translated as CASSLALTGQGSLEQYF.

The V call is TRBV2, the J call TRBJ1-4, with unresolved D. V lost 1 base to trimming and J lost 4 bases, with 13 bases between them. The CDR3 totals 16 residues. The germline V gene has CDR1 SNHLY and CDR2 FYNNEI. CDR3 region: CASSEGIQIFNEKLFF. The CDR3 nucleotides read TGTGCCAGCAGTGAAGGGATACAGATCTTTAATGAAAAACTGTTTTTT. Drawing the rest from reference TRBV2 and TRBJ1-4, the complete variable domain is EPEVTQTPSHQVTQMGQEVILRCVPISNHLYFYWYRQILGQKVEFLVSFYNNEISEKSEIFDDQFSVERPDGSNFTLKIRSTKLEDSAMYFCASSEGIQIFNEKLFFGSGTQLSVL.

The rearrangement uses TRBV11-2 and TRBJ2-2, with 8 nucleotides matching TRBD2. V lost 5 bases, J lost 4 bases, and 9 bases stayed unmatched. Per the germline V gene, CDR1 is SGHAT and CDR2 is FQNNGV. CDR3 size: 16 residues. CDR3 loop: CASSPRGGQGTGELFF. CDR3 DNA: TGTGCCAGCAGCCCCCGCGGGGGGCAGGGCACCGGGGAGCTGTTTTTT.

The CDR3: CASPGLAGKFSYNEQFF. Here the CDR3 DNA reads TGCGCCAGTCCGGGACTAGCGGGGAAATTTTCCTACAATGAGCAGTTCTTC. The chain employs TRBV10-1 and TRBJ2-1, with 13 bases aligning to TRBD2. The CDR3 covers 17 residues. Looked up from germline, CDR1 is WNHNN and CDR2 is SYGVQD (reference sequence). Trimming cost V 9 bases and J 1 base; bases outside gene matches: 9.

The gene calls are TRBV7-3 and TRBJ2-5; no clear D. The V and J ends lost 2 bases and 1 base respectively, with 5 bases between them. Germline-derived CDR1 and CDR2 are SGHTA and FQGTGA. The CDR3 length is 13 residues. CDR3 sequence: CASSLELQETQYF. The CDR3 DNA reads TGTGCCAGCAGCTTAGAACTCCAAGAGACCCAGTACTTC.

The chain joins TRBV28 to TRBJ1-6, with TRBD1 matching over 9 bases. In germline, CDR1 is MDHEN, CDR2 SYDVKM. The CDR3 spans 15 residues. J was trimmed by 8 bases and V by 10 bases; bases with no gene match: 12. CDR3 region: CATHPTGQGDSPLHF. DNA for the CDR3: TGTGCCACCCACCCTACGGGACAGGGCGATTCACCCCTCCACTTT. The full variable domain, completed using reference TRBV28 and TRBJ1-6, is DVKVTQSSRYLVKRTGEKVFLECVQDMDHENMFWYRQDPGLGLRLIYFSYDVKMKEKGDIPEGYSVSREKKERFSLILESASTNQTSMYLCATHPTGQGDSPLHFGNGTRLTVT.

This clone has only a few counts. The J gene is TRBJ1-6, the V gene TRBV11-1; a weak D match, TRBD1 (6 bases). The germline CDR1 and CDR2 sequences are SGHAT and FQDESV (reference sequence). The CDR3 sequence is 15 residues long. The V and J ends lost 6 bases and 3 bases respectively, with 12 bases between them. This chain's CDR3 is CASRRTVDYNSPLHF. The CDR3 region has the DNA TGTGCCAGCAGAAGGACAGTAGACTATAATTCACCCCTCCACTTT.

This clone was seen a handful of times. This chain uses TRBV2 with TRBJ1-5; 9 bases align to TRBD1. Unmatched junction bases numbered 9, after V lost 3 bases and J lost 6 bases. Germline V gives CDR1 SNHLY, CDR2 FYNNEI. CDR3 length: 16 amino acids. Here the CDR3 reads CASSDQDRGDAQPQHF. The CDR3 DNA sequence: TGTGCCAGCAGTGACCAGGACAGGGGCGATGCTCAGCCCCAGCATTTT. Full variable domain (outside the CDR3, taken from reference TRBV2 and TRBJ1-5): EPEVTQTPSHQVTQMGQEVILRCVPISNHLYFYWYRQILGQKVEFLVSFYNNEISEKSEIFDDQFSVERPDGSNFTLKIRSTKLEDSAMYFCASSDQDRGDAQPQHFGDGTRLSIL.

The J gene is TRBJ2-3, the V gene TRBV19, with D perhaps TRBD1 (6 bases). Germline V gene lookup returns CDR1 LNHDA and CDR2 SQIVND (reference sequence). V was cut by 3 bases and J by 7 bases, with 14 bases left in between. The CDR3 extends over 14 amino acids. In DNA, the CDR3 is TGTGCCAGTAGTATCGGCCAGGGGTTTAATACGCAGTATTTT. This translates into CASSIGQGFNTQYF.

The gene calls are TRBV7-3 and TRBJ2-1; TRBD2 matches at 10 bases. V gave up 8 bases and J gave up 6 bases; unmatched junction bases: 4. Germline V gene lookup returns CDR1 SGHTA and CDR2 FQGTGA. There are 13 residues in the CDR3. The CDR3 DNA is TGTGCCAGCGCTAGCGGGGGCGGCAATGAGCAGTTCTTC. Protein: CASASGGGNEQFF.

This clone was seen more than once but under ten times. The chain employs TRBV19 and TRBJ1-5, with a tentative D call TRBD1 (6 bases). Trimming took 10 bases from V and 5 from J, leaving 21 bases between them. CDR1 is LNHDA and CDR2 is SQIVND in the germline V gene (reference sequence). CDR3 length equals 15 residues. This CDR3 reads CATHPGARFHQPQHF. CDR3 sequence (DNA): TGTGCCACCCACCCGGGGGCCCGCTTCCATCAGCCCCAGCATTTT.

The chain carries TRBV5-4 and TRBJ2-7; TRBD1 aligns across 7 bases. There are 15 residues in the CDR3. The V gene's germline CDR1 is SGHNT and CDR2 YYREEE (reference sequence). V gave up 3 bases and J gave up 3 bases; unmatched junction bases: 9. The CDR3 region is CASSYDRVPSYEQYF. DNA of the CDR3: TGTGCCAGCAGCTACGACAGGGTTCCCAGCTACGAGCAGTACTTC.

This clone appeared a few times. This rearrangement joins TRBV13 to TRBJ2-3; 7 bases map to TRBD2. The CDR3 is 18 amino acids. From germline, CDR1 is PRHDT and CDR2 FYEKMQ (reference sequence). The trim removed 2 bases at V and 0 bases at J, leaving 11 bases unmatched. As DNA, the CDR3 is TGTGCCAGCAGCTTAAGGTTTGACCGGGGGGTTAGCACAGATACGCAGTATTTT. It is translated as CASSLRFDRGVSTDTQYF.

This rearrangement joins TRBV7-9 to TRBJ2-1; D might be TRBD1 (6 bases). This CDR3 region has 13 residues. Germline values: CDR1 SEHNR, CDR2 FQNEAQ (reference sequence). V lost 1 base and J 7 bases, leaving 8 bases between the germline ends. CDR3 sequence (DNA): TGTGCCAGCAGCTTAGTAGGGGGAAATGAGCAGTTCTTC. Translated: CASSLVGGNEQFF.

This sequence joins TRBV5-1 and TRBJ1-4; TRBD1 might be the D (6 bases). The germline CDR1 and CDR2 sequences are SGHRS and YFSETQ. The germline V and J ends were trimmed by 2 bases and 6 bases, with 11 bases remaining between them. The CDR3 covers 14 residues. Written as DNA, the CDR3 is TGCGCCAGCAGCTTAGGGACACCTGATGAAAAACTGTTTTTT. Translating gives CASSLGTPDEKLFF.

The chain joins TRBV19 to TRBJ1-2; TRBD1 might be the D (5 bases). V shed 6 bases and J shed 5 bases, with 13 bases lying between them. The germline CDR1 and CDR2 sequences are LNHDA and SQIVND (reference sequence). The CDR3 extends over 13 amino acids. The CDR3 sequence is CASSIRGNYGYTF. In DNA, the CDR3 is TGTGCCAGTAGCATACGGGGGAATTATGGCTACACCTTC.

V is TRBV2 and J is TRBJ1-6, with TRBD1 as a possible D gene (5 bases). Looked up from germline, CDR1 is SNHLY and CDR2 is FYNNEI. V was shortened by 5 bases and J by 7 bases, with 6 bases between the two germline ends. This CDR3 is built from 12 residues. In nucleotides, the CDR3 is TGTGCCAGCAGTCGGGACAATTCACCCCTCCACTTT. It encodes CASSRDNSPLHF.

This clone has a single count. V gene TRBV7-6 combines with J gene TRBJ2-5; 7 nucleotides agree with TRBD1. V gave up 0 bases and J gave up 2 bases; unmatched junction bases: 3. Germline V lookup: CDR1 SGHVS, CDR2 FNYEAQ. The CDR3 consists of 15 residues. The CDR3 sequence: CASSLAGQKQETQYF. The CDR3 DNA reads TGTGCCAGCAGCTTAGCGGGACAGAAACAAGAGACCCAGTACTTC.

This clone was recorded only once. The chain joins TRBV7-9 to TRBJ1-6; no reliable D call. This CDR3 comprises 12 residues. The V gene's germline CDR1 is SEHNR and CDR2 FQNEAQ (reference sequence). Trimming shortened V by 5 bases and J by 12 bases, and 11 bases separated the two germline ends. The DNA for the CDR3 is TGTGCCAGCAGCCAAAACCCGGGACCCCTCCACTTT. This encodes CASSQNPGPLHF. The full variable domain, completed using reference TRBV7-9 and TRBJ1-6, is DTGVSQNPRHKITKRGQNVTFRCDPISEHNRLYWYRQTLGQGPEFLTYFQNEAQLEKSRLLSDRFSAERPKGSFSTLEIQRTEQGDSAMYLCASSQNPGPLHFGNGTRLTVT.

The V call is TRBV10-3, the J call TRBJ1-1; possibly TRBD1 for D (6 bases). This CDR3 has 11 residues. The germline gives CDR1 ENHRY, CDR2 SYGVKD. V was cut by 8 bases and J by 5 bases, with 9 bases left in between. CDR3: CAIGGETEAFF. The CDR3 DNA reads TGTGCCATCGGGGGCGAAACTGAAGCTTTCTTT.

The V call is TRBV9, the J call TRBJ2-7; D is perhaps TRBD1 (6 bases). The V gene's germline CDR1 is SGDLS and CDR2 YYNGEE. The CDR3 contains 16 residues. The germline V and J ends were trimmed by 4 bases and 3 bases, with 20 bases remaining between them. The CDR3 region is CASSPSGQGSLYEQYF. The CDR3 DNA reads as TGTGCCAGCAGCCCGTCGGGGCAGGGGTCTCTCTACGAGCAGTACTTC. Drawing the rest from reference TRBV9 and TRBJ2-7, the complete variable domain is DSGVTQTPKHLITATGQRVTLRCSPRSGDLSVYWYQQSLDQGLQFLIQYYNGEERAKGNILERFSAQQFPDLHSELNLSSLELGDSALYFCASSPSGQGSLYEQYFGPGTRLTVT.

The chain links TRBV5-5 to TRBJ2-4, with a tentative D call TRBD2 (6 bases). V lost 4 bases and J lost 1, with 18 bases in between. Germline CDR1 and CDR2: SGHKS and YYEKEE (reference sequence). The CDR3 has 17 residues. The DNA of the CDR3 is TGTGCCAGCAGCCCGCTTACTCCTGGGGGGGCCAAAAACATTCAGTACTTC. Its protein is CASSPLTPGGAKNIQYF.

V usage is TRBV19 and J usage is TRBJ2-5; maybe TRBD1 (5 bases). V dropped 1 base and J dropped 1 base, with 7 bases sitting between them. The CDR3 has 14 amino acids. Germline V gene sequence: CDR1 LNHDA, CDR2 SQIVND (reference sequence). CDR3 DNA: TGTGCCAGTAGTATAGGGGGCAGCCAAGAGACCCAGTACTTC. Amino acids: CASSIGGSQETQYF.

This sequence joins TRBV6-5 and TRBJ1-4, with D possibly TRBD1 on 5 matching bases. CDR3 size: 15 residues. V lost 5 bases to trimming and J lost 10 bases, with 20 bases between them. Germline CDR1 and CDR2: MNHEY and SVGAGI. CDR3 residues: CASSQQTAQTGKLFF. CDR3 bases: TGTGCCAGCAGTCAACAGACAGCCCAGACGGGAAAACTGTTTTTT.

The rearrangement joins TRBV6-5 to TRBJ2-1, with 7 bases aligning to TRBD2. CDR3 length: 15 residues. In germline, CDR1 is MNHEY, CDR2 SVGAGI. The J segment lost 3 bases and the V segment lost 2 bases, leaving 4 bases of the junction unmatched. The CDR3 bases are TGTGCCAGCAGTTACGGGCTAGCGGACTACAATGAGCAGTTCTTC. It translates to CASSYGLADYNEQFF.